Presented here are 25 T cell receptor beta chains from one specimen sequenced in a study of blood T cell repertoires in COVID-19. Sequencing was performed with immunoSEQ multiplex PCR; in TCRdb, only in-frame clones are kept and a portion is missing. The repertoire holds about 100,000 clones, with roughly 84% as singletons. Specimen: peripheral blood. These receptors were obtained from a human donor in a cohort sampled during active COVID-19.

This sequence joins TRBV20-1 and TRBJ2-3, with unresolved D. In germline, CDR1 is DFQATT, CDR2 SNEGSKA (reference sequence). V lost 5 bases and J lost 2, with 14 bases in between. This CDR3 spans 14 amino acids. Written as DNA, the CDR3 is TGCAGTGCTGGTGGAGCAGACATCACAGATACGCAGTATTTT. It specifies CSAGGADITDTQYF.

The gene calls are TRBV11-2 and TRBJ1-3; the D gene is possibly TRBD1 (6 bases). Trimming shortened V by 5 bases and J by 4 bases, and 15 bases separated the two germline ends. Germline V gives CDR1 SGHAT, CDR2 FQNNGV. The CDR3 sequence is 15 residues long. For the CDR3, the DNA is TGTGCCAGCAGCCCAACAGGGAAGTCGGGAAACACCATATATTTT. Translation: CASSPTGKSGNTIYF.

This rearrangement joins TRBV2 to TRBJ2-1; TRBD1 aligns across 9 bases. After removal of 5 bases from V and 6 bases from J, the junction contained 8 bases not matched to a gene. The V gene's germline CDR1 is SNHLY and CDR2 FYNNEI. The CDR3 has 15 residues. CDR3 bases: TGTGCCAGCAGTTCACAGGGGGCTACCGGCAATGAGCAGTTCTTC. It specifies CASSSQGATGNEQFF.

The gene calls are TRBV5-1 and TRBJ2-5; 9 bases fit TRBD1. The CDR3 runs to 14 residues. V shed 5 bases and J 4 bases; nucleotides not matched to a gene: 6. CDR1 and CDR2 (germline): SGHRS, YFSETQ. The CDR3 protein is CASRVDRGRETQYF. The CDR3 nucleotides are TGCGCCAGCAGGGTGGACAGGGGTCGAGAGACCCAGTACTTC.

This chain uses TRBV5-6 with TRBJ2-4; D may be TRBD2 (6 bases). The CDR3 covers 17 residues. Trimming cost V 3 bases and J 6 bases, with 22 bases left between them. Germline lookup yields CDR1 SGHDT and CDR2 YYEEEE. This CDR3 reads CASSSGTGLAGLNIQYF. CDR3 sequence (DNA): TGTGCCAGCAGCTCGGGGACGGGACTCGCGGGTTTAAACATTCAGTACTTC.

The chain joins TRBV7-9 to TRBJ2-2; 7 positions match TRBD2. Germline CDR1 SEHNR, CDR2 FQNEAQ (reference sequence). Trimming cost V 5 bases and J 4 bases; bases outside gene matches: 10. The CDR3 is 16 residues long. This CDR3 is CASSQSRGGSTGELFF. The CDR3 region has the DNA TGTGCCAGCAGCCAGTCGCGCGGCGGGAGCACCGGGGAGCTGTTTTTT.

The gene calls are TRBV2 and TRBJ2-1; the match to TRBD2 covers 7 bases. The germline CDR1 and CDR2 sequences are SNHLY and FYNNEI. V shed 4 bases and J 9 bases; nucleotides not matched to a gene: 6. The CDR3 spans 13 residues. The CDR3 sequence: CASSVYGGSEQFF. The CDR3 DNA sequence: TGTGCCAGCAGTGTCTACGGGGGGAGTGAGCAGTTCTTC.

The chain links TRBV24-1 to TRBJ2-1; TRBD1 aligns across 8 bases. The trim removed 9 bases at V and 4 bases at J, leaving 1 base unmatched. The CDR3 has 12 residues. The V gene's germline CDR1 is KGHDR and CDR2 SFDVKD. The CDR3 protein is CATGDRYNEQFF. Here the CDR3 DNA reads TGTGCCACCGGGGACAGGTACAATGAGCAGTTCTTC.

To note about this clone: The identical CDR3 is also encoded by other nucleotide sequences in the sample. The chain has TRBV6-2 or TRBV6-3 and TRBJ2-5; 8 bases fit TRBD2. The junction had 4 bases not matched to a gene; V was cut back by 4 bases and J by 0 bases. Germline-derived CDR1 and CDR2 are MNHEY and SVGEGT. This CDR3 has 15 residues. The CDR3 region has the DNA TGTGCCAGCAGTTTACTAGCGGAGAACCAAGAGACCCAGTACTTC. This sequence encodes CASSLLAENQETQYF.

The chain joins TRBV12-3 or TRBV12-4 to TRBJ2-5, with D perhaps matching TRBD1 (6 bases). Trimming shortened V by 6 bases and J by 5 bases, and 13 bases separated the two germline ends. The CDR3 has 13 residues. The CDR3 DNA reads as TGTGCCAGCAGGTCGTCACAGGGCGAGACCCAGTACTTC. This sequence encodes CASRSSQGETQYF.

This chain connects TRBV11-2 to TRBJ2-3, with TRBD2 matching over 7 bases. V lost 5 bases and J lost 0; bases outside the gene matches: 5. The CDR3 is 15 amino acids. CDR1 is SGHAT and CDR2 is FQNNGV in the germline V gene. This chain's CDR3 is CASSEGGGSTDTQYF. CDR3 coding DNA: TGTGCCAGCAGCGAAGGCGGGGGTAGCACAGATACGCAGTATTTT.

The rearrangement uses TRBV13 and TRBJ1-2; 7 bases agree with TRBD1. The CDR3 covers 13 residues. CDR1 and CDR2 from the germline V gene are PRHDT and FYEKMQ (reference sequence). J lost 8 bases, V lost 5 bases, and 8 bases had no gene match. CDR3 coding DNA: TGTGCCAGCAGCCTGACAGGGACTCCGGGCTACACCTTC. It codes for CASSLTGTPGYTF.

The rearrangement uses TRBV12-5 and TRBJ2-1; 8 positions match TRBD2. Germline assignment: CDR1 LGHNT and CDR2 FRNRAP. Trimming cost V 0 bases and J 0 bases; bases outside gene matches: 4. There are 17 residues in the CDR3. In DNA form, the CDR3 reads TGTGCTAGTGGTTTGGTACTAGCGGTCGACTCCTACAATGAGCAGTTCTTC. This sequence encodes CASGLVLAVDSYNEQFF.

V and J are TRBV5-1 and TRBJ2-1, with D maybe TRBD1 (5 bases). There are 15 residues in the CDR3. Trimming removed 1 base at V and 8 bases at J, with 16 bases between. Germline V lookup: CDR1 SGHRS, CDR2 YFSETQ. CDR3 amino acids: CASSLQAGYFDEQFF. In nucleotides, the CDR3 is TGCGCCAGCAGCTTGCAGGCAGGGTATTTCGATGAGCAGTTCTTC.

The V gene is TRBV10-3, the J gene TRBJ1-6, with D possibly TRBD1 on 5 matching bases. V was shortened by 6 bases and J by 6 bases, with 12 bases between the two germline ends. The CDR3 is 14 residues long. Germline assignment: CDR1 ENHRY and CDR2 SYGVKD. The CDR3 DNA follows: TGTGCCATCAGCGAGGTACAGGTTAATTCACCCCTCCACTTT. As protein: CAISEVQVNSPLHF.

This clone was observed a single time. J is TRBJ2-3 and V is TRBV5-5; 11 positions match TRBD2. There are 16 residues in the CDR3. Germline CDR1 is SGHKS and CDR2 is YYEKEE (reference sequence). V was pared by 0 bases and J by 4 bases, with 4 bases of the junction left unmatched. CDR3 region: CASSLGLAGSPDTQYF. DNA of the CDR3: TGTGCCAGCAGCTTGGGACTAGCGGGGAGTCCAGATACGCAGTATTTT.

This rearrangement joins TRBV9 to TRBJ1-6; 9 bases map to TRBD1. CDR1 is SGDLS, CDR2 YYNGEE, per germline. The CDR3 totals 13 residues. With V trimmed by 5 bases and J by 8 bases, 2 bases remained unmatched. The CDR3 DNA is TGTGCCAGCAGGGGACAGGGAGATTCACCCCTCCACTTT. Its protein product is CASRGQGDSPLHF.

DNA for the CDR3: TGTGCCAGCAGCTTAGTATCTAGCGGGACCAATGAGCAGTTCTTC. Amino acid sequence: CASSLVSSGTNEQFF. The chain joins TRBV11-3 to TRBJ2-1, with 9 positions matching TRBD2. V trimming: 1 base; J trimming: 6 bases; junction bases outside the gene matches: 4. Germline CDR1 is SGHNT and CDR2 is YENEEA. CDR3 size: 15 residues.

The V and J genes are TRBV14 and TRBJ2-3; the D is unclear. Germline V gene lookup returns CDR1 SGHDN and CDR2 FVKESK. Trimming left V 8 bases short and J 6 bases short, with 12 bases between. The CDR3 consists of 12 residues. CDR3 sequence (DNA): TGTGCCAGCGATCCACCGGTGGATACGCAGTATTTT. This gives the protein CASDPPVDTQYF.

The genes are TRBV5-4 and TRBJ1-3, with 9 bases identical to TRBD1. Germline CDR1 and CDR2: SGHNT and YYREEE (reference sequence). V gave up 5 bases and J gave up 3 bases; unmatched junction bases: 9. This CDR3 spans 16 amino acids. Here the CDR3 reads CASSPGRTGVGNTIYF. The CDR3 region has the DNA TGTGCCAGCAGTCCGGGGCGGACAGGGGTTGGAAACACCATATATTTT.

The gene calls are TRBV15 and TRBJ2-5; D may be TRBD2 (6 bases). This CDR3 has 16 residues. Germline V gene data show CDR1 as LNHNV and CDR2 as YYDKDF (reference sequence). V lost 0 bases and J 2 bases, leaving 13 bases between the germline ends. The CDR3: CATSRERGGSQETQYF. DNA for the CDR3: TGTGCCACCAGCAGAGAGAGGGGAGGTTCTCAAGAGACCCAGTACTTC.

The chain carries TRBV2 and TRBJ2-1, with 13 bases lining up with TRBD2. Trimming cost V 5 bases and J 9 bases; bases outside gene matches: 4. The CDR3 is 14 amino acids. The germline CDR1 and CDR2 sequences are SNHLY and FYNNEI. CDR3 in DNA: TGTGCCAGCAGTTCAACTAGCGGGAGGGCTGAGCAGTTCTTC. It translates to CASSSTSGRAEQFF.

This clone is a singleton in its sample. The chain carries TRBV7-2 and TRBJ1-1, with no clear D. Trimming left V 3 bases short and J 3 bases short, with 14 bases between. Per germline, CDR1 SGHTA and CDR2 FQGNSA. This CDR3 has 15 residues. The CDR3 bases are TGTGCCAGCAGCTTGGGTAATAGGAGGGACACTGAAGCTTTCTTT. It is translated as CASSLGNRRDTEAFF.

The V call is TRBV7-9, the J call TRBJ2-7; TRBD2 agrees at 14 bases. The CDR3 contains 13 residues. The J segment lost 4 bases and the V segment lost 11 bases, leaving 4 bases of the junction unmatched. Per germline, CDR1 SEHNR and CDR2 FQNEAQ (reference sequence). The CDR3 here is CAAGLAGGYEQYF. The CDR3 nucleotides read TGTGCCGCCGGACTAGCGGGGGGTTACGAGCAGTACTTC.

This rearrangement joins TRBV10-2 to TRBJ2-7, with 10 nucleotides matching TRBD1. V lost 8 bases and J lost 5; bases outside the gene matches: 6. Per germline, CDR1 WSHSY and CDR2 SAAADI. The CDR3 loop spans 13 amino acids. The CDR3 DNA reads as TGCGCCAGCCGTCCCGGGACAGGGGACGAGCAGTACTTC. Its translation is CASRPGTGDEQYF.